This is a list of T cell receptor beta chains from one sample in a study of blood T cell repertoires in COVID-19. Produced via immunoSEQ multiplex PCR; TCRdb's table is partial and in-frame only. The data show 110,000 or so clones, over 65% seen once. Sequencing was done on a sample of peripheral blood. The origin of the receptors is a woman between 35 and 50 years old with acute or convalescent COVID-19. CDR3s include the opening cysteine and the closing phenylalanine or tryptophan. The order of the fields is J gene, CDR3 length, V gene, clone size, D gene, CDR3 protein, CDR3 DNA. A D gene is named only where the DNA matches it firmly. Not all rows give a size; the values are once, few, many and, for expanded clones, a class.

TRBJ1-5	16	TRBV21-1	NA	NA	CASSKHYRGSNQPQHF	TGTGCCAGCAGCAAACATTACAGGGGTAGCAATCAGCCCCAGCATTTT
TRBJ1-1	16	TRBV5-5	NA	TRBD1	CASSGVSGDRSIEAFF	TGTGCCAGCAGCGGGGTTTCGGGGGACAGGTCGATTGAAGCTTTCTTT
TRBJ1-2	13	TRBV24-1	once	NA	CATSDPRTVGYTF	TGTGCCACCAGTGATCCGCGGACAGTTGGCTACACCTTC
TRBJ2-1	15	TRBV6-5	NA	NA	CASSYSRTDSREQFF	TGTGCCAGCAGTTACTCGAGGACAGACAGTCGTGAGCAGTTCTTC
TRBJ1-1	15	TRBV5-1	few	TRBD1	CASSSSTGTVTEAFF	TGCGCCAGCAGCTCGTCGACAGGGACGGTCACTGAAGCTTTCTTT
TRBJ1-1	15	TRBV30	NA	TRBD1	CAWKLGDRVFTEAFF	TGTGCCTGGAAATTAGGGGACAGGGTCTTCACTGAAGCTTTCTTT
TRBJ1-2	14	TRBV2	once	TRBD1	CASRPGTGSHGYTF	TGTGCCAGCAGGCCCGGGACAGGGAGCCATGGCTACACCTTC
TRBJ2-2	16	TRBV5-1	NA	TRBD1	CASSHRGLEDTGELFF	TGCGCCAGCAGCCACAGGGGGCTGGAGGACACCGGGGAGCTGTTTTTT
TRBJ1-6	12	TRBV12-3/TRBV12-4	NA	NA	CASSLENSPLHF	TGTGCCAGCAGTTTGGAGAATTCACCCCTCCACTTT
TRBJ1-5	14	TRBV29-1	NA	TRBD1	CRPSTGLRNQPQHF	TGCAGACCGTCGACAGGGCTCCGCAATCAGCCCCAGCATTTT
TRBJ1-2	11	TRBV20-1	NA	NA	CSAGVTGGYTF	TGCAGTGCAGGCGTAACGGGAGGCTACACCTTC
TRBJ2-7	16	TRBV2	NA	TRBD2	CASRVGTSGRTYEQYF	TGTGCCAGCAGGGTCGGGACTAGCGGGAGAACCTACGAGCAGTACTTC
TRBJ2-5	15	TRBV28	NA	NA	CAAVSRPGLWETQYF	TGTGCCGCAGTCAGTCGGCCAGGGCTATGGGAGACCCAGTACTTC
TRBJ2-5	10	TRBV24-1	NA	NA	CATSQRPDHF	TGTGCCACCAGTCAGCGCCCGGATCACTTC
TRBJ2-3	12	TRBV11-2	once	NA	CASSLALDTQYF	TGTGCCAGCAGCTTAGCTTTGGATACGCAGTATTTT
TRBJ1-5	13	TRBV5-6	NA	NA	CASSRHSNQPQHF	TGTGCCAGCAGCCGACACAGCAATCAGCCCCAGCATTTT
TRBJ2-5	13	TRBV3-1/TRBV3-2	once	NA	CASSHLRRETQYF	TGTGCCAGCAGCCATCTACGGAGAGAGACCCAGTACTTC
TRBJ1-4	14	TRBV6-5	NA	NA	CASSMGGNDEKLFF	TGTGCCAGCAGTATGGGAGGTAACGATGAAAAACTGTTTTTT
TRBJ1-1	13	TRBV2	NA	TRBD1	CASSWDLGQGAFF	TGTGCCAGCAGTTGGGACCTGGGACAGGGAGCTTTCTTT
TRBJ2-4	14	TRBV5-4	NA	NA	CASSSIGGKNIQYF	TGTGCCAGCAGTTCGATAGGAGGCAAAAACATTCAGTACTTC
TRBJ2-5	16	TRBV6-1	NA	NA	CASSELGRALRETQYF	TGTGCCAGCAGTGAACTCGGGAGAGCTCTAAGAGAGACCCAGTACTTC
TRBJ2-1	13	TRBV7-9	NA	NA	CASSLIGASPQFF	TGTGCCAGCAGCTTAATAGGCGCTAGTCCTCAGTTCTTC